Below, 6 T cell receptor beta chains from the same sample are listed, as sequenced in a study of cytomegalovirus exposure and HLA in healthy donors. The PCR had 60 Vbeta and 13 Jbeta primers. The assay was immunoSEQ multiplex PCR, and TCRdb's table has in-frame clones only and misses some. The sample table includes 150,000 to 200,000 clones. Sequencing input: PBMCs. The receptors stem from a young woman in good health and CMV-seropositive.

V is TRBV6-1 and J is TRBJ1-3, with a possible D match to TRBD1 (5 bases). The CDR3 is 15 amino acids. The V gene lost 3 bases and the J gene lost 0 bases, with 9 bases spanning the gap. Germline CDR1 reads MNHNS; CDR2 reads SASEGT. The CDR3 loop reads CASSEGDSSGNTIYF. The CDR3 DNA reads as TGTGCCAGCAGTGAGGGTGACAGCTCTGGAAACACCATATATTTT.

This rearrangement joins TRBV4-3 to TRBJ1-4; weak D call: TRBD1 (5 bases). V was pared by 2 bases and J by 5 bases, with 12 bases between. Germline CDR1 reads LGHNA; CDR2 reads YSLEER. The CDR3 consists of 15 residues. CDR3 nucleotides: TGCGCCAGCAGCCAAAGAACGGACACAAATGAAAAACTGTTTTTT. This encodes CASSQRTDTNEKLFF.

The chain combines TRBV7-2 with TRBJ2-1, with unresolved D. This CDR3 region has 18 residues. Per germline, CDR1 SGHTA and CDR2 FQGNSA. V dropped 0 bases and J dropped 0 bases, with 15 bases sitting between them. The CDR3 region is CASSLAVGLRSSYNEQFF. CDR3 nucleotide sequence: TGTGCCAGCAGCTTAGCCGTCGGTCTCCGGAGCTCCTACAATGAGCAGTTCTTC.

The rearrangement uses TRBV5-1 and TRBJ2-1; 11 bases fit TRBD1. V lost 4 bases and J lost 3; bases outside the gene matches: 6. In germline, CDR1 is SGHRS, CDR2 YFSETQ. The CDR3 is 16 amino acids. The CDR3 spells CASSLRTGGGYNEQFF. In DNA, the CDR3 is TGCGCCAGCAGCCTAAGGACAGGGGGCGGCTACAATGAGCAGTTCTTC.

V gene TRBV7-6 combines with J gene TRBJ2-3; D possibly corresponds to TRBD1 (5 bases). The germline V and J ends were trimmed by 3 bases and 3 bases, with 7 bases remaining between them. The CDR3 consists of 13 residues. CDR1 is SGHVS and CDR2 is FNYEAQ in the germline V gene. CDR3 sequence (DNA): TGTGCCAGCAGCTTTTCAGGGACAGATACGCAGTATTTT. This translates into CASSFSGTDTQYF.

The chain carries TRBV19 and TRBJ1-5, with 10 bases that match TRBD1. Trimming cost V 6 bases and J 3 bases; bases outside gene matches: 8. The CDR3 consists of 16 residues. Germline CDR1 is LNHDA and CDR2 is SQIVND (reference sequence). The CDR3 region is CASSERTGGFNQPQHF. The DNA of the CDR3 is TGTGCCAGTAGCGAGAGGACAGGGGGTTTCAATCAGCCCCAGCATTTT.